This T cell receptor (beta chain) was found in a study of blood T cell repertoires in COVID-19. Study summary: The samples span acute and convalescent COVID-19 from the United States, Italy and Spain.

Sequencing used immunoSEQ multiplex PCR; TCRdb keeps in-frame clones, though not all of them. The table lists 200,000 to 300,000 clones, roughly 80% of them singletons. J was trimmed by 5 bases and V by 5 bases; bases with no gene match: 14. The CDR3 runs to 17 residues. Germline CDR1 reads SGHDN; CDR2 reads FVKESK. This clonotype originated in a woman in her late teens or twenties with acute or convalescent COVID-19. Sample: peripheral blood. This chain uses TRBV14 with TRBJ2-2; 7 nucleotides agree with TRBD2. CDR3 nucleotides: TGTGCCAGCAGCTACTCCAGCGGGATCGGTTGGACCGGGGAGCTGTTTTTT. Its translation is CASSYSSGIGWTGELFF.